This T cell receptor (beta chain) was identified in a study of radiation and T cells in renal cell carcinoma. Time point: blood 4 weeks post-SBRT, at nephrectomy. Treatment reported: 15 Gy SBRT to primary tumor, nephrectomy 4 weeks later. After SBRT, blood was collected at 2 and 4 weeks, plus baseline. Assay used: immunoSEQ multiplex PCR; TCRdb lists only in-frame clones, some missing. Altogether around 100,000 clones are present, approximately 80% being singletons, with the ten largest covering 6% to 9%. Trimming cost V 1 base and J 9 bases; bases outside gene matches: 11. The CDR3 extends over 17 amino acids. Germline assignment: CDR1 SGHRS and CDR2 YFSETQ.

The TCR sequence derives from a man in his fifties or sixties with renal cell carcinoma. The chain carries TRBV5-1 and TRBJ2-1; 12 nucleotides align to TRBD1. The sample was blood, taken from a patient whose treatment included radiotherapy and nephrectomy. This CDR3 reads CASSLSGTGGPVGEQFF. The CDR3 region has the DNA TGCGCCAGCAGCTTGTCGGGGACAGGGGGCCCTGTGGGTGAGCAGTTCTTC. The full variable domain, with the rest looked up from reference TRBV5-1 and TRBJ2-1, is KAGVTQTPRYLIKTRGQQVTLSCSPISGHRSVSWYQQTPGQGLQFLFEYFSETQRNKGNFPGRFSGRQFSNSRSEMNVSTLELGDSALYLCASSLSGTGGPVGEQFFGPGTRLTVL.